The rows below give T cell receptor beta chains drawn from one sample of a study of Ad26.COV2.S vaccination and SARS-CoV-2 variants. Clones were read by immunoSEQ multiplex PCR, and TCRdb kept only the in-frame ones, dropping some. The sample lists around 300,000 clones, about nine tenths occurring once. The starting material was peripheral blood, obtained in a trial of Ad26.COV2.S vaccine versus placebo. The receptors derive from a person aged 18-65 years who received the Ad26.COV2.S COVID-19 vaccine or a placebo. Each CDR3 is given with its conserved first and last residue. The D gene is left open where the match is weak. Only part of the rows carry a size: once, few, many, or a class if the clone is expanded.

>TRBD1|-|TRBV6-2/TRBV6-3|TRBJ2-7
TGTGCCAGCAGTTACTCGAGCACAGGGGCCTACGAGCAGTACTTC
CASSYSSTGAYEQYF
>-|-|TRBV7-2|TRBJ2-7
TGTGCCAGCAGAAAGTCCTACGAGCAGTACTTC
CASRKSYEQYF
>-|-|TRBV6-5|TRBJ2-7
TGTGCCAGCAGATCAACAGGACCGGAGGCCGAGCAGTACTTC
CASRSTGPEAEQYF
>TRBD1|-|TRBV28|TRBJ1-1
TGTGCCAGCAGTTTATATCGGGGACAGTTGAACACTGAAGCTTTCTTT
CASSLYRGQLNTEAFF
>-|-|TRBV19|TRBJ1-2
TGTGCCAGTAGCCCAGGGAGCTATGGCTACACCTTC
CASSPGSYGYTF
>-|-|TRBV5-1|TRBJ1-2
TGCGCCAGCAGCTTGGCCGGTTTGTCTGGCTACACCTTC
CASSLAGLSGYTF
>-|-|TRBV4-2|TRBJ1-3
TGTGCCAGCAGCCAAGATAGGCTGGTAAGCCACTCTGGAAACACCATATATTTT
CASSQDRLVSHSGNTIYF
>TRBD2|-|TRBV18|TRBJ2-3
TGTGCCAGCTCCCCCATAGACACTAGCGGGGGGAGAACTCGACCGTATTTT
CASSPIDTSGGRTRPYF
>-|-|TRBV11-2|TRBJ1-1
TGTGCCAGCAGCTTAGTCTTGGGTTTCTCGAGGTTCACTGAAGCTTTCTTT
CASSLVLGFSRFTEAFF
>TRBD1|-|TRBV28|TRBJ1-1
TGTGCCAGCAGTTCCCAGGGGGCACGGGGGAGCACTGAAGCTTTCTTT
CASSSQGARGSTEAFF
>TRBD1|-|TRBV18|TRBJ2-6
TGTGCCAGCTCACCCCAGACAGGGGGTCCCGGGGCCAACGTCCTGACTTTC
CASSPQTGGPGANVLTF
>-|-|TRBV6-5|TRBJ1-1
TGTGCCAGCAGAACAAGGACACGGAACACTGAAGCTTTCTTT
CASRTRTRNTEAFF
>-|-|TRBV4-1|TRBJ1-6
TGCGCCAGCAGCCAAGAGGAGGGAGGTAATTCACCCCTCCACTTT
CASSQEEGGNSPLHF
>TRBD1|few|TRBV11-2|TRBJ1-5
TGTGCCAGCAGCCCGACAGGGAGGGATCAGCCCCAGCATTTT
CASSPTGRDQPQHF
>-|-|TRBV6-5|TRBJ1-5
TGTGCCAGCAGTTACTCGAATCAGTACAATCAGCCCCAGCATTTT
CASSYSNQYNQPQHF
>TRBD2|few|TRBV6-2/TRBV6-3|TRBJ2-7
TGTGCCAGCAGTTACCCCCCGGGTAGCGGGACGGGGAAAGAGCAGTACTTC
CASSYPPGSGTGKEQYF
>-|-|TRBV12-3/TRBV12-4|TRBJ2-7
TGTGCCAGCAGGGAACCGAGCTCCTACGAGCAGTACTTC
CASREPSSYEQYF
>TRBD1|-|TRBV3-1/TRBV3-2|TRBJ1-1
TGTGCCAGCAGCCTCCAGGGGGGGCGAGCTTTCTTT
CASSLQGGRAFF
>-|-|TRBV27|TRBJ2-3
TGTGCCAGCAGTTTAGGAGGGGCCTTAACAGATACGCAGTATTTT
CASSLGGALTDTQYF
>-|once|TRBV10-3|TRBJ1-5
TGTGCCATCAGTGGGGACGGGCCGTCCGGCAATCAGCCCCAGCATTTT
CAISGDGPSGNQPQHF
>-|-|TRBV9|TRBJ2-7
TGTGCCAGCAGCGTCCGGACAGGCGGGAACGAGCAGTACTTC
CASSVRTGGNEQYF
>-|-|TRBV30|TRBJ1-1
TGTGCCTGGAGTGGCGGGTACGAAGCTTTCTTT
CAWSGGYEAFF
>TRBD2|-|TRBV2|TRBJ2-2
TGTGCCAGTCTCCCCTCGGGGCGGGGGGGCACCGGGGAGCTGTTTTTT
CASLPSGRGGTGELFF
>-|-|TRBV4-2|TRBJ2-7
TGTGCCAGCAGCCACCGCGGGACAGAAAACTACGAGCAGTACTTC
CASSHRGTENYEQYF
>-|-|TRBV14|TRBJ1-3
TGTGCCAGCAGCCAAGCGGGGGCTGGAAACACCATATATTTT
CASSQAGAGNTIYF
>-|-|TRBV30|TRBJ1-1
TGTGCCTGGAGTAGACAACAGAACACTGAAGCTTTCTTT
CAWSRQQNTEAFF
>-|-|TRBV10-3|TRBJ2-1
TGTGCCATCAGTGATTACGGGGCAGGGCAGTTCTTC
CAISDYGAGQFF
>TRBD1|-|TRBV10-3|TRBJ1-2
TGTGCCATCAGTGACGGGACAGGACGCGGCTACACCTTC
CAISDGTGRGYTF
>-|-|TRBV5-1|TRBJ1-2
TGCGCCAGCAGCTTAATGGCTCAGGGTTCCAACTATGGCTACACCTTC
CASSLMAQGSNYGYTF
>-|once|TRBV12-3/TRBV12-4|TRBJ1-2
TGTGCCAGCAGTTTAAAAGTCCGGGCTGGCTACACCTTC
CASSLKVRAGYTF
>TRBD1|-|TRBV10-3|TRBJ1-1
TGTGCCATCAGGCCTCTACGGACAGGTAGAACTGAAGCTTTCTTT
CAIRPLRTGRTEAFF
>-|once|TRBV10-3|TRBJ1-1
TGTGCCATCAGTGAAAGGCCCGAGAACACTGAAGCTTTCTTT
CAISERPENTEAFF
>-|-|TRBV9|TRBJ2-1
TGTGCCAGCAGCGTCTGGGGATCAAGCGAGCAGTTCTTC
CASSVWGSSEQFF
>-|-|TRBV5-1|TRBJ2-1
TGCGCCAGCAGCTTGGGGGTGAATGGCGACAATGAGCAGTTCTTC
CASSLGVNGDNEQFF
>-|few|TRBV9|TRBJ1-2
TGTGCCAGCAGCGTAGATTCCATAGATAACTATGGCTACACCTTC
CASSVDSIDNYGYTF
>-|once|TRBV28|TRBJ1-1
TGTGCCAGCAGTTTAAGTGTGAACACTGAAGCTTTCTTT
CASSLSVNTEAFF
>-|few|TRBV9|TRBJ1-2
TGTGCCAGCAGCGTTGACGGAATATATGGCTACACCTTC
CASSVDGIYGYTF
>-|-|TRBV28|TRBJ1-1
TGTGCCAGCAGTCCCCCTTCTGGCGCGGGGGCTTTCTTT
CASSPPSGAGAFF
>-|-|TRBV9|TRBJ1-2
TGTGCCAGCAGCGCCAACGGTAACTATGGCTACACCTTC
CASSANGNYGYTF
>TRBD1|-|TRBV30|TRBJ1-5
TGTGCCTGGAAGACAGGGAATCAGCCCCAGCATTTT
CAWKTGNQPQHF
>-|-|TRBV18|TRBJ1-2
TGTGCCAGCTCACCTGGACAGAACTATGGCTACACCTTC
CASSPGQNYGYTF
>-|few|TRBV30|TRBJ1-1
TGTGCCTGGAGTAAGGGCTTGAACACTGAAGCTTTCTTT
CAWSKGLNTEAFF
>-|-|TRBV9|TRBJ2-5
TGTGCCAGCAGCGTAGCAATAGCCCAAGAGACCCAGTACTTC
CASSVAIAQETQYF
>TRBD1|few|TRBV5-1|TRBJ2-7
TGCGCCAGCAGCCCAACCGGGACAGGGGGCTACGAGCAGTACTTC
CASSPTGTGGYEQYF